The next 13 T cell receptor beta chains were all read from a single sample in a study of identical twins. TCRdb fed the 5' RACE reads into MiXCR, producing one record per CDR3 protein. The table records 450,000 or so distinct CDR3 sequences, around a sixth of them present only once. Sequenced input: naive T cells sorted from blood. The receptors were sampled from a man aged 45-65 years in good health.

This clonotype was recorded many times. The chain combines TRBV12-3 or TRBV12-4 with TRBJ1-3; 9 bases align to TRBD1. J lost 2 bases, V lost 1 base, and 0 bases had no gene match. The CDR3 has 15 residues. As DNA, the CDR3 is TGTGCCAGCAGTTTAGGGACAGGGGCTGGAAACACCATATATTTT. It specifies CASSLGTGAGNTIYF.

The chain recombines TRBV27 with TRBJ2-1; D remains unclear. V was clipped by 4 bases and J by 3 bases, with 13 bases between them. There are 15 residues in the CDR3. The germline V gene encodes CDR1 MNHEY and CDR2 SMNVEV (reference sequence). CDR3 DNA: TGTGCCAGCAGTTCTCCGGGCGAGATCTACAATGAGCAGTTCTTC. Residues: CASSSPGEIYNEQFF.

This clonotype has just a few counts. J is TRBJ2-3 and V is TRBV7-3; TRBD2 agrees at 12 bases. This CDR3 contains 16 residues. With V trimmed by 4 bases and J by 5 bases, 7 bases remained unmatched. The germline V gene encodes CDR1 SGHTA and CDR2 FQGTGA. CDR3 loop: CASSSLAGGERDTQYF. In DNA, the CDR3 is TGTGCCAGCAGCTCTCTAGCGGGGGGGGAGAGAGATACGCAGTATTTT. The variable domain in full, with the rest retrieved from reference TRBV7-3 and TRBJ2-3, is GAGVSQTPSNKVTEKGKYVELRCDPISGHTALYWYRQSLGQGPEFLIYFQGTGAADDSGLPNDRFFAVRPEGSVSTLKIQRTERGDSAVYLCASSSLAGGERDTQYFGPGTRLTVL.

The chain joins TRBV10-3 to TRBJ2-7, with 12 bases fitting TRBD1. This CDR3 is built from 15 residues. Germline V lookup: CDR1 ENHRY, CDR2 SYGVKD. Germline trimming cut 4 bases from V and 6 bases from J; bases unmatched to any gene: 7. CDR3 bases: TGTGCCATCAGTGTCACGGGACAGGGGGCGCGCGAGCAGTACTTC. Amino acids: CAISVTGQGAREQYF.

The chain couples TRBV10-3 to TRBJ2-1; either TRBD1 or TRBD2 may supply D (6 bases each). CDR1 and CDR2 (germline): ENHRY, SYGVKD. This CDR3 comprises 13 residues. The V end was cut by 11 bases, the J end by 7 bases, with 18 bases between. CDR3 sequence reads: CASRGQAGNEQFF. The CDR3 coding sequence is TGTGCCTCTCGGGGGCAGGCCGGGAATGAGCAGTTCTTC.

This clonotype has at least ten counts. The V gene is TRBV28, the J gene TRBJ2-4; D not certain. CDR1 and CDR2 (germline): MDHEN, SYDVKM. The CDR3 extends over 14 amino acids. Trimming stripped 5 bases from V and 2 bases from J, with 10 bases between. The CDR3 DNA reads as TGTGCCAGCAGTAGTCCCCAGACCAAAAACATTCAGTACTTC. It is translated as CASSSPQTKNIQYF.

This sequence joins TRBV5-1 and TRBJ2-3; 11 bases are a match to TRBD2. V gave up 0 bases and J gave up 3 bases; unmatched junction bases: 6. Looked up from germline, CDR1 is SGHRS and CDR2 is YFSETQ. The CDR3 is 17 residues long. The CDR3 bases are TGCGCCAGCAGCTTGGGGCTGACTAGCGGGACAACAGATACGCAGTATTTT. Translation gives CASSLGLTSGTTDTQYF.

The genes are TRBV20-1 and TRBJ2-1, with 12 bases lining up with TRBD2. Germline values: CDR1 DFQATT, CDR2 SNEGSKA (reference sequence). The CDR3 contains 18 residues. Trimming removed 1 base from V and 0 bases from J; junction bases left unmatched: 7. In DNA form, the CDR3 reads TGCAGTGCTAGAGGGTCTAGCGGGGGGGTCAGCTCCTACAATGAGCAGTTCTTC. Residues: CSARGSSGGVSSYNEQFF.

V gene TRBV27 combines with J gene TRBJ2-2; perhaps TRBD1 as D (6 bases). Deletions cut 3 bases from V and 7 bases from J, with 15 bases between. In germline, CDR1 is MNHEY, CDR2 SMNVEV (reference sequence). The CDR3 spans 15 residues. CDR3 DNA: TGTGCCAGCAGTTTCTTACAGGGATATGTCGGGGAGCTGTTTTTT. This sequence encodes CASSFLQGYVGELFF.

This chain connects TRBV20-1 to TRBJ2-6; D is unclear. With 7 bases removed from V and 1 base from J, the gap between germline ends came to 11 bases. The CDR3 spans 14 residues. The germline V gene encodes CDR1 DFQATT and CDR2 SNEGSKA (reference sequence). Here the CDR3 reads CSDPQDSGANVLTF. The CDR3 DNA reads as TGCAGTGATCCCCAGGATTCTGGGGCCAACGTCCTGACTTTC.

This rearrangement joins TRBV9 to TRBJ2-7; 7 bases align to TRBD1. The trim removed 4 bases at V and 2 bases at J, leaving 12 bases unmatched. CDR1 is SGDLS and CDR2 is YYNGEE in the germline V gene. This CDR3 contains 16 residues. CDR3 sequence: CASSLTRDSPTYEQYF. DNA of the CDR3: TGTGCCAGCAGCCTTACTAGGGACAGCCCGACCTACGAGCAGTACTTC.

This chain connects TRBV12-3 or TRBV12-4 to TRBJ2-3, with D perhaps matching TRBD2 (7 bases). The CDR3 totals 16 residues. The germline V and J ends were trimmed by 2 bases and 2 bases, with 14 bases remaining between them. The CDR3 loop is CASSLRGGWNTDTQYF. As DNA, the CDR3 is TGTGCCAGCAGTTTAAGGGGGGGGTGGAACACAGATACGCAGTATTTT.

In its sample, this clonotype was seen many times. The J gene is TRBJ1-3, the V gene TRBV5-1; possibly TRBD1 for D (6 bases). In germline, CDR1 is SGHRS, CDR2 YFSETQ. The CDR3 extends over 18 amino acids. The ends were cut back, 3 bases at V and 2 bases at J, with 21 bases in the middle. The CDR3 sequence is CASSYSHRQEAPGNTIYF. CDR3 coding DNA: TGCGCCAGCAGCTACTCTCATCGACAGGAGGCCCCTGGAAACACCATATATTTT.